These T cell receptor beta chains were read from a single sample in a study of Ad26.COV2.S vaccination and SARS-CoV-2 variants. Data came from immunoSEQ multiplex PCR; TCRdb stores just in-frame clones and leaves some out. Of approximately 400,000 clones listed, roughly 85% are singletons. The starting material was peripheral blood, obtained in a trial of Ad26.COV2.S vaccine versus placebo. Receptor source: a person between 18 and 59 years old who received the Ad26.COV2.S COVID-19 vaccine or a placebo. Both conserved end residues are part of each CDR3. The order of the fields is J gene, V gene, CDR3 length, D gene, clone size, CDR3 DNA, CDR3 protein. A D gene is named only where the DNA matches it firmly. For some rows the clone size is stated as once, few or many, or as a class when expanded; others skip it.

TRBJ2-1	TRBV28	16	TRBD2	-	TGTGCCAGCAGTCTTACTAGAGCGGGAGCACAGAATGAGCAGTTCTTC	CASSLTRAGAQNEQFF
TRBJ2-5	TRBV19	15	-	-	TGTGCCAGTAGTATGGGGGCAGATCCCGCAGAGACCCAGTACTTC	CASSMGADPAETQYF
TRBJ2-1	TRBV30	13	-	-	TGTGCCTGGAGTGCCGGGACAATTGATGAGCAGTTCTTC	CAWSAGTIDEQFF
TRBJ1-3	TRBV19	11	-	once	TGTGCCAGTAGTTATGGAAACACCATATATTTT	CASSYGNTIYF
TRBJ2-1	TRBV6-4	15	-	-	TGTGCCAGCAGCCAGAGGCATGGCTCCTACAATGAGCAGTTCTTC	CASSQRHGSYNEQFF
TRBJ2-1	TRBV5-1	17	TRBD2	-	TGCGCCAGCAGCTTGGGGGGACTAGCGGGAATGGCGGGTGAGCAGTTCTTC	CASSLGGLAGMAGEQFF
TRBJ2-3	TRBV4-3	16	-	-	TGCGCCAGCAGCCCTGCAGCAGTGGAACGCACAGATACGCAGTATTTT	CASSPAAVERTDTQYF
TRBJ2-2	TRBV29-1	17	TRBD2	-	TGCAGCGTTGACTCGGTTGTAGCGGGAGGGTTAACCGGGGAGCTGTTTTTT	CSVDSVVAGGLTGELFF
TRBJ2-2	TRBV7-3	15	-	-	TGTGCCAGCGGCACCAGGCCCTCGAACACCGGGGAGCTGTTTTTT	CASGTRPSNTGELFF
TRBJ1-4	TRBV7-2	15	-	-	TGTGCCAGCAGCTTATCGGGACTGCGGAATGAAAAACTGTTTTTT	CASSLSGLRNEKLFF
TRBJ2-5	TRBV25-1	13	-	few	TGTGCCAGCAGTCAGAGTCGGGTAGAGACCCAGTACTTC	CASSQSRVETQYF
TRBJ2-7	TRBV5-6	14	TRBD1	-	TGTGCCAGCAGCGGGACAGGTGGGACCTACGAGCAGTACTTC	CASSGTGGTYEQYF
TRBJ1-2	TRBV5-4	16	TRBD1	many	TGTGCCAGCAGCTTAGACCTCCAAGGGACAGGAGGTTTTGGGACCTTC	CASSLDLQGTGGFGTF
TRBJ2-2	TRBV18	15	TRBD2	-	TGTGCCAGCTCAGCCCCTAGCGGGGGCACCGGGGAGCTGTTTTTT	CASSAPSGGTGELFF
TRBJ2-1	TRBV7-9	18	TRBD2	-	TGTGCCAGCAGCAAAGGACTAGCGGGAGGTATTAATTACAATGAGCAGTTCTTC	CASSKGLAGGINYNEQFF
TRBJ1-1	TRBV4-3	15	TRBD1	-	TGCGCCAGCAGCCAAGAGGACAGGATGAACACTGAAGCTTTCTTT	CASSQEDRMNTEAFF
TRBJ1-5	TRBV19	14	-	-	TGTGCCAGTAGTATCCGGGACACCAATCAGCCCCAGCATTTT	CASSIRDTNQPQHF
TRBJ2-7	TRBV5-1	13	TRBD1	-	TGCGCCAGCAGCATCGGACAGGGGTTCGAGCAGTACTTC	CASSIGQGFEQYF
TRBJ2-4	TRBV10-3	13	-	-	TGTGCCATCAGTGAGTCCGGGGGACGCATTCAGTACTTC	CAISESGGRIQYF
TRBJ1-4	TRBV10-3	14	-	-	TGTGCCATCAGTGATTCTGGGGGCGGGGAAAAACTGTTTTTT	CAISDSGGGEKLFF
TRBJ1-1	TRBV6-5	14	-	-	TGTGCCAGCAAGATAGGCAGTTTGAACACTGAAGCTTTCTTT	CASKIGSLNTEAFF
TRBJ2-7	TRBV11-2	16	-	-	TGTGCCAGCAGTCACGAGGACGGGGCACCAAAATACGAGCAGTACTTC	CASSHEDGAPKYEQYF
TRBJ2-7	TRBV7-9	15	-	-	TGTGCCAGCAGCCCCCAATCATCCAGGGCCATCGAGCAGTACTTC	CASSPQSSRAIEQYF
TRBJ1-2	TRBV12-3/TRBV12-4	13	-	-	TGTGCCAGCAGTTTGTTTAGAAACTATGGCTACACCTTC	CASSLFRNYGYTF
TRBJ2-7	TRBV5-6	14	-	-	TGTGCCAGCAGCTTGGCTCCTCCCTCCTACGAGCAGTACTTC	CASSLAPPSYEQYF
TRBJ1-2	TRBV7-5	14	-	-	TGTGCCAGAAGCCAGCGACAGATCCTTATTGGGTACACCTTC	CARSQRQILIGYTF
TRBJ1-5	TRBV7-8	14	-	once	TGTGCCAGCAGCCTCGGCCATAGCAATCAGCCCCAGCATTTT	CASSLGHSNQPQHF
TRBJ2-1	TRBV5-6	16	TRBD1	-	TGTGCCAGCAGCTCCCGTGACAGGGTCTCCTACAATGAGCAGTTCTTC	CASSSRDRVSYNEQFF
TRBJ2-5	TRBV3-1/TRBV3-2	14	-	-	TGTGCCAGCAGCCCTGGGACCGCCAAAGAGACCCAGTACTTC	CASSPGTAKETQYF
TRBJ1-5	TRBV19	15	-	-	TGTGCCAGTAGTAACCAGGACAGTTCCTATCAGCCCCAGCATTTT	CASSNQDSSYQPQHF
TRBJ1-2	TRBV27	14	TRBD1	few	TGTGCCAGCAGTTTGCTGGGGGACAGGGTTGCCGCTCATTTC	CASSLLGDRVAAHF
TRBJ2-3	TRBV30	15	-	-	TGTGCCTGGAGTAAGAGGGGGGCTTCCGCAGATACGCAGTATTTT	CAWSKRGASADTQYF
TRBJ1-1	TRBV7-9	12	-	-	TGTGCCAGCAGCTTAGCACCCGCTGAAGCTTTCTTT	CASSLAPAEAFF
TRBJ1-3	TRBV6-5	14	TRBD1	-	TGTGCCAGCCGGGACAGGGGAGCTGGAAACACCATATATTTT	CASRDRGAGNTIYF
TRBJ1-1	TRBV5-1	15	-	-	TGCGCCAGCAGCACCAGCGGGGGTAAGAGGACTGAAGCTTTCTTT	CASSTSGGKRTEAFF
TRBJ1-2	TRBV2	15	-	-	TGTGCCAGCCGGAAAATAGCCGGGCCTAGGGGCGGCTACACCTTC	CASRKIAGPRGGYTF
TRBJ1-1	TRBV5-6	14	-	-	TGTGCCAGCAGCTTGTTAAGGATGAACACTGAAGCTTTCTTT	CASSLLRMNTEAFF
TRBJ2-7	TRBV5-4	14	-	-	TGTGCCAGCAGCCCCCACGGGTTATCCTACGAGCAGTACTTC	CASSPHGLSYEQYF
TRBJ2-3	TRBV4-1	17	TRBD1	-	TGCGCCAGCAGCCGAAATCAACTAACAGGGGAATTGGATACGCAGTATTTT	CASSRNQLTGELDTQYF
TRBJ1-3	TRBV27	13	-	once	TGTGCCAGCAGCCCGGGGGAAGGAAACACCATATATTTT	CASSPGEGNTIYF
TRBJ1-1	TRBV6-2/TRBV6-3	12	-	-	TGTGCCAGCAGTTACGGCCCCAGGGAAGCTTTCTTT	CASSYGPREAFF
TRBJ1-1	TRBV7-2	14	-	-	TGTGCCAGCAGCTCACAGGGAGTTTACACTGAAGCTTTCTTT	CASSSQGVYTEAFF
TRBJ2-3	TRBV6-2/TRBV6-3	12	-	-	TGTGCCAGCAGCGTGACACTAACTACGCAGTATTTT	CASSVTLTTQYF
TRBJ2-3	TRBV3-1/TRBV3-2	16	-	once	TGTGCCAGCAGCCCCCAGGGAATTGGGCTCACAGATACGCAGTATTTT	CASSPQGIGLTDTQYF